This is a list of T cell receptor beta chains from one sample in a study of cytomegalovirus exposure and HLA in healthy donors. Measured with immunoSEQ multiplex PCR; TCRdb has only the in-frame clones, and not every one. The sample yields fewer than 85,000 clones, of which the top ten take up about 4.6%. Source material: PBMCs. Receptors originate from a man younger than 45 in good health and CMV-seronegative. CDR3s include the opening cysteine and the closing phenylalanine or tryptophan. Fields, in order: J gene, V gene, CDR3 length, CDR3 protein.

J: TRBJ1-1; V: TRBV5-1; length: 14; CDR3: CASSLDHMNTEAFF
J: TRBJ1-1; V: TRBV14; length: 18; CDR3: CASSLLPGQGAGYTEAFF
J: TRBJ2-7; V: TRBV6-5; length: 13; CDR3: CASSTGTGGEQYF
J: TRBJ1-5; V: TRBV6-5; length: 14; CDR3: CASSPYDSDQPQHF
J: TRBJ2-1; V: TRBV5-1; length: 18; CDR3: CASSLERGGSSSYNEQFF
J: TRBJ1-1; V: TRBV9; length: 15; CDR3: CASSVVGGMNTEAFF
J: TRBJ1-5; V: TRBV6-1; length: 15; CDR3: CASSTGQGARQPQHF
J: TRBJ1-1; V: TRBV5-6; length: 13; CDR3: CASSLWEGTEAFF
J: TRBJ2-7; V: TRBV7-2; length: 16; CDR3: CASSLEAASPGLEQYF
J: TRBJ2-3; V: TRBV30; length: 15; CDR3: CAWSLEGGPSDTQYF
J: TRBJ1-5; V: TRBV6-6; length: 14; CDR3: CASRDGTGPRAQHF
J: TRBJ1-6; V: TRBV5-6; length: 15; CDR3: CASSPGQGANSPLHF
J: TRBJ1-5; V: TRBV27; length: 13; CDR3: CASSWRSDQPQHF
J: TRBJ1-1; V: TRBV5-4; length: 17; CDR3: CASSLAGGLFFNTEAFF
J: TRBJ1-1; V: TRBV7-9; length: 12; CDR3: CASSLRGTEAFF
J: TRBJ1-2; V: TRBV2; length: 12; CDR3: CAGGQDLYGYTF
J: TRBJ2-2; V: TRBV15; length: 14; CDR3: CATSRDGGGGELFF
J: TRBJ2-1; V: TRBV27; length: 14; CDR3: CASSRRQGYHEQFF
J: TRBJ2-7; V: TRBV20-1; length: 11; CDR3: CSAVTGPVQYF
J: TRBJ2-1; V: TRBV9; length: 13; CDR3: CASSAGGRSEQFF
J: TRBJ1-1; V: TRBV18; length: 14; CDR3: CASSAYRGRTEAFF
J: TRBJ2-7; V: TRBV5-6; length: 15; CDR3: CASRKAGTSGYEQYF
J: TRBJ2-5; V: TRBV5-8; length: 15; CDR3: CASSLGTGGQETQYF
J: TRBJ1-3; V: TRBV27; length: 15; CDR3: CASSFLGDSGNTIYF
J: NA; V: TRBV5-1; length: 13; CDR3: CASIGTNSYEQYF
J: TRBJ2-7; V: TRBV9; length: 14; CDR3: CASSVEGYSYEQYF
J: TRBJ2-7; V: TRBV10-3; length: 12; CDR3: CAISEGDRGVYF
J: TRBJ1-2; V: TRBV2; length: 14; CDR3: CASSEYSGFYGYTF
J: TRBJ1-2; V: TRBV5-1; length: 16; CDR3: CASSLGAGHRDGGYTF
J: TRBJ2-2; V: TRBV4-1; length: 17; CDR3: CASNDPLGRGRAGELFF
J: TRBJ1-2; V: TRBV7-2; length: 16; CDR3: CASSLARRGLGYGYTF
J: TRBJ1-1; V: TRBV28; length: 15; CDR3: CASSTYRGMNTEAFF
J: TRBJ1-1; V: TRBV20-1; length: 11; CDR3: CSARMTGEAFF
J: TRBJ2-2; V: TRBV11-3; length: 15; CDR3: CASSRDSANTGELFF
J: TRBJ2-7; V: TRBV7-8; length: 15; CDR3: CASRWTSGTSYEQYF
J: TRBJ1-2; V: TRBV6-6; length: 15; CDR3: CASRTLAGANYGYTF
J: TRBJ2-1; V: TRBV5-1; length: 12; CDR3: CASSLRGGEQFF
J: TRBJ2-3; V: TRBV6-5; length: 13; CDR3: CASSKDRVNTQYF
J: TRBJ2-7; V: TRBV6-6; length: 15; CDR3: CASSFSREESCEQYF
J: TRBJ1-1; V: TRBV6-5; length: 12; CDR3: CASSYIGEEAFF
J: TRBJ1-1; V: TRBV11-1; length: 17; CDR3: CASSLVGTGGRSTEAFF
J: TRBJ1-1; V: TRBV5-1; length: 14; CDR3: CASSSNQGAAGAFF
J: TRBJ2-1; V: TRBV5-1; length: 18; CDR3: CASSLAVLAGRGGNEQFF
J: TRBJ2-7; V: TRBV6-1; length: 14; CDR3: CASSVEDRVNEQYF
J: TRBJ1-2; V: TRBV19; length: 16; CDR3: CASSIGFPDREGGYTF
J: TRBJ2-2; V: TRBV29-1; length: 15; CDR3: CSVAWDNGNTGELFF
J: TRBJ2-1; V: TRBV6-5; length: 15; CDR3: CASSYDRGYHNEQFF
J: TRBJ2-3; V: TRBV19; length: 16; CDR3: CASTLSAGASTDTQYF
J: TRBJ2-7; V: TRBV6-4; length: 13; CDR3: CASKRTGTYEQYF
J: TRBJ1-1; V: TRBV10-3; length: 13; CDR3: CAIRRQGAGEAFF
J: TRBJ2-5; V: TRBV9; length: 14; CDR3: CASSVGQGKETQYF
J: TRBJ2-7; V: TRBV11-3; length: 14; CDR3: CASSSSGATYEQYF
J: TRBJ2-1; V: TRBV29-1; length: 16; CDR3: CSVEDLASGGFDEQFF
J: TRBJ2-3; V: TRBV9; length: 17; CDR3: CASSIFLAGGITDTQYF
J: TRBJ2-7; V: TRBV9; length: 15; CDR3: CASSPGGISAYEQYF
J: TRBJ1-1; V: TRBV9; length: 14; CDR3: CASSGTGGGSEAFF
J: TRBJ2-3; V: TRBV18; length: 16; CDR3: CASSPVAGPSTDTQYF